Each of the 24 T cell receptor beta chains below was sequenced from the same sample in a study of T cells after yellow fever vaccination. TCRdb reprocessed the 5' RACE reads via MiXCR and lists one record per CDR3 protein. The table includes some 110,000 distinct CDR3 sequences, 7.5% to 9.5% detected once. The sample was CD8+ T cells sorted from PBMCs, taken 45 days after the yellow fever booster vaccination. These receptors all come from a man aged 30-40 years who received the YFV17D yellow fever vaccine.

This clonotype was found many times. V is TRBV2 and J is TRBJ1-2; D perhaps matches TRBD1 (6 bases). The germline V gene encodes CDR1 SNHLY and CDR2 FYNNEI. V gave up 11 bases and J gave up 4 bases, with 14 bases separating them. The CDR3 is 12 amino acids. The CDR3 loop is CADPGTSYGYTF. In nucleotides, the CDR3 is TGTGCCGACCCCGGGACATCCTATGGCTACACCTTC.

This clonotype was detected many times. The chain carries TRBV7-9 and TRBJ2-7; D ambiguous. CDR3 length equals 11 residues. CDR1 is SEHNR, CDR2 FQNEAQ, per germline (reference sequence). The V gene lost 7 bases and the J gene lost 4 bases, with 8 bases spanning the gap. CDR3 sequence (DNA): TGTGCCAGCACGTCCGTATACGAGCAGTACTTC. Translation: CASTSVYEQYF. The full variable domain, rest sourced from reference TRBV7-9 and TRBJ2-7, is DTGVSQNPRHKITKRGQNVTFRCDPISEHNRLYWYRQTLGQGPEFLTYFQNEAQLEKSRLLSDRFSAERPKGSFSTLEIQRTEQGDSAMYLCASTSVYEQYFGPGTRLTVT.

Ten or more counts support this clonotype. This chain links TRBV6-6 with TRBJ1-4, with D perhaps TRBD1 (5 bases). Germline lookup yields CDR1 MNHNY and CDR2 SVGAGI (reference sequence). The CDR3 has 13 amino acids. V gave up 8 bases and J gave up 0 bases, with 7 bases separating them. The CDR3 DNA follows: TGTGCCAGCGGGGCTGCAACTAATGAAAAACTGTTTTTT. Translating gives CASGAATNEKLFF.

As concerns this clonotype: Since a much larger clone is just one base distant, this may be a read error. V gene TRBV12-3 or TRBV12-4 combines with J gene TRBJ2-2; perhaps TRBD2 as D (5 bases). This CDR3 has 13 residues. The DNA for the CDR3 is TGTGCCAGCAGTTTAGCGGGCCCCGGGGAGCCGTTTTTT. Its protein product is CASSLAGPGEPFF.

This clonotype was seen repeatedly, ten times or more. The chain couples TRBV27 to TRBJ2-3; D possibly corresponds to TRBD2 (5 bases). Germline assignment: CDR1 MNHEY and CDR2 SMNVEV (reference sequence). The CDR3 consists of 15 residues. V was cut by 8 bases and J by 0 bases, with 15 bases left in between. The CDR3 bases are TGTGCCAGCCTGCGGGCCGGCACTAGCACAGATACGCAGTATTTT. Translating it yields CASLRAGTSTDTQYF.

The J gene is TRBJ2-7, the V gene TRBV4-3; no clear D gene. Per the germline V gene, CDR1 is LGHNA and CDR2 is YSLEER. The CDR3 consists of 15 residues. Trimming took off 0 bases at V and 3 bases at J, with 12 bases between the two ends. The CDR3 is CASSQEPGSGYEQYF. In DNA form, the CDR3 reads TGCGCCAGCAGCCAAGAACCCGGGTCGGGCTACGAGCAGTACTTC.

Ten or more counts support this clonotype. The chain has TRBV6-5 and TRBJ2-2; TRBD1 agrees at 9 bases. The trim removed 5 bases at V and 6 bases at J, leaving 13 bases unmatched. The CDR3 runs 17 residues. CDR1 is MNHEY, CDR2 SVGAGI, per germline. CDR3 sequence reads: CASSPSPTGGASGELFF. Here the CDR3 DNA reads TGTGCCAGCAGTCCATCCCCTACAGGGGGCGCGTCCGGGGAGCTGTTTTTT.

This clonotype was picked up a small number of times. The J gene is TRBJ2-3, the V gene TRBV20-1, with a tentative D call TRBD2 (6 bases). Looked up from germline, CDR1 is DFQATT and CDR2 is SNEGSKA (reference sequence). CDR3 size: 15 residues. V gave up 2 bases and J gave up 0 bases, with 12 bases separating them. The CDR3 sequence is CSARHSGLSTDTQYF. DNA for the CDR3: TGCAGTGCTAGACATAGCGGTCTCAGCACAGATACGCAGTATTTT.

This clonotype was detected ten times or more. The CDR3 sequence is CASSQGQIQNTEAFF. CDR3 coding DNA: TGTGCCAGCAGCCAAGGCCAGATCCAGAACACTGAAGCTTTCTTT. V usage is TRBV3-1 and J usage is TRBJ1-1; D gene uncertain. The V gene's germline CDR1 is LGHDT and CDR2 YNNKEL (reference sequence). Trimming cost V 1 base and J 1 base, with 10 bases left between them. CDR3 size: 15 residues.

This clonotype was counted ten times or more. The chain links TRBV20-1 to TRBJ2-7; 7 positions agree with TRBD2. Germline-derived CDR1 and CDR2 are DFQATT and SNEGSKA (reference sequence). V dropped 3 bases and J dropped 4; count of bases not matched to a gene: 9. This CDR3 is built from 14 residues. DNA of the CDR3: TGCAGTGCTAGGAGTACTAGCGCAGGTTACGAGCAGTACTTC. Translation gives CSARSTSAGYEQYF.

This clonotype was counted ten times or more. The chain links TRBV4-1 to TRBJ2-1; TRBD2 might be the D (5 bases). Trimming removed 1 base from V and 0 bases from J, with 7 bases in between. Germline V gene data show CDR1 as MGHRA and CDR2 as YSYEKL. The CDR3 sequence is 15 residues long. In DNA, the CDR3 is TGCGCCAGCAGCCAAGGAGAGGGCTCCTACAATGAGCAGTTCTTC. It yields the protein CASSQGEGSYNEQFF.

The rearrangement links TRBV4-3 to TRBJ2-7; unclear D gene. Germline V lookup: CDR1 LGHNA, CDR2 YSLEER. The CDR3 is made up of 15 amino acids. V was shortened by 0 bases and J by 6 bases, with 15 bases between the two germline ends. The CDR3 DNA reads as TGCGCCAGCAGCCAAGATACAGCCGGGCTCGTCGAGCAGTACTTC. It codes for CASSQDTAGLVEQYF.

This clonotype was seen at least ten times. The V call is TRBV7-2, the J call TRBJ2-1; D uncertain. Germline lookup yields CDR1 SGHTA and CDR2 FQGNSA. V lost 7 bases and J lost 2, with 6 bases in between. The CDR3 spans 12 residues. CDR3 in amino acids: CASNRAYNEQFF. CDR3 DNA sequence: TGTGCCAGCAATAGGGCCTACAATGAGCAGTTCTTC.

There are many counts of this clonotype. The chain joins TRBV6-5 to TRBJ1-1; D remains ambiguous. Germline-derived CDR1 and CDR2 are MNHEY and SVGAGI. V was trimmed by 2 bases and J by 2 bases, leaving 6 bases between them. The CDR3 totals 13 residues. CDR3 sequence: CASSYERNTEAFF. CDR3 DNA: TGTGCCAGCAGTTACGAGAGAAACACTGAAGCTTTCTTT.

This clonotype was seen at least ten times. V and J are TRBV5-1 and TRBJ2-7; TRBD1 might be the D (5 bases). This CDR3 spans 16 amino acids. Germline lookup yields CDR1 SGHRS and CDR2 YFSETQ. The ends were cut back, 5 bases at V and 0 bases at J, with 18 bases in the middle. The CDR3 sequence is CASRKIGVQLSYEQYF. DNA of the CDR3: TGCGCCAGCAGGAAAATAGGGGTACAACTCTCCTACGAGCAGTACTTC.

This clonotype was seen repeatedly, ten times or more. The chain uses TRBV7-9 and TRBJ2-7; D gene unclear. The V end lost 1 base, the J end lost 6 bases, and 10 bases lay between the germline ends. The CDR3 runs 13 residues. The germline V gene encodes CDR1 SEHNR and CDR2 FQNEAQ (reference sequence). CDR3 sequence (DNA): TGTGCCAGCAGCTTAGGGGTAACTGGCGAGCAGTACTTC. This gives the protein CASSLGVTGEQYF.

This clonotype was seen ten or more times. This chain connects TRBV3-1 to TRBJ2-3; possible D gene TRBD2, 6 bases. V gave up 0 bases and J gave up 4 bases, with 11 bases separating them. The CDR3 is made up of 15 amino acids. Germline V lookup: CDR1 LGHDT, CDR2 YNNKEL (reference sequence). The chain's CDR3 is CASSQDGGIADTQYF. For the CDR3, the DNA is TGTGCCAGCAGCCAAGATGGCGGGATAGCAGATACGCAGTATTTT.

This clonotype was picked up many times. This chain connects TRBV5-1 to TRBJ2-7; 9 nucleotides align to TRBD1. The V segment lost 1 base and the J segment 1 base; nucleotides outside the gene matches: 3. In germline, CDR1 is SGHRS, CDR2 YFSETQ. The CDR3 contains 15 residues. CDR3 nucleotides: TGCGCCAGCAGCTTGTTTGGGACAGGGTCCTACGAGCAGTACTTC. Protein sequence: CASSLFGTGSYEQYF.

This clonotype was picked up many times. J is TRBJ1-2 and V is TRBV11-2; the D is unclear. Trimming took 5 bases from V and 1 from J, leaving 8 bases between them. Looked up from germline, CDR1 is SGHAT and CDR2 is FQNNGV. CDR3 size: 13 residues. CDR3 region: CASSLQSNYGYTF. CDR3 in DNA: TGTGCCAGCAGCCTACAGAGTAACTATGGCTACACCTTC.

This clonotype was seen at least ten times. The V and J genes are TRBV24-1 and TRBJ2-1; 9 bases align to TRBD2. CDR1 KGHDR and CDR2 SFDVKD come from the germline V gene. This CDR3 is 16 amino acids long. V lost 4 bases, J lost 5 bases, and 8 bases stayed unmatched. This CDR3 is CATSETAGGLNNEQFF. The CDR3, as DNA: TGTGCCACCAGTGAGACCGCGGGAGGGCTCAACAATGAGCAGTTCTTC.

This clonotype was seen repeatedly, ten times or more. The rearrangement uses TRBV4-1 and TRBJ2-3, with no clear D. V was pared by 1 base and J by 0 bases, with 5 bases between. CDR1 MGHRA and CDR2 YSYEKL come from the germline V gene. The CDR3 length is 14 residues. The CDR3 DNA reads TGCGCCAGCAGCCAAGGGACCAGCACAGATACGCAGTATTTT. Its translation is CASSQGTSTDTQYF.

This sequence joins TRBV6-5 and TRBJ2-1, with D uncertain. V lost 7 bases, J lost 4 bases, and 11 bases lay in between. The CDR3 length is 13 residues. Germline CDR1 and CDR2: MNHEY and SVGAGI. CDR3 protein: CASTPQPYNEQFF. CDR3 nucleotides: TGTGCCAGCACACCTCAGCCTTACAATGAGCAGTTCTTC.

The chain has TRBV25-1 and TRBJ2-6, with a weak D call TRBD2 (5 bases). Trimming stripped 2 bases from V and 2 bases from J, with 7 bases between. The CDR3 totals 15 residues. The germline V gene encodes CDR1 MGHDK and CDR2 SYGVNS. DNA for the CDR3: TGTGCCAGCAGTGAAGAGGGCACTGGGGCCAACGTCCTGACTTTC. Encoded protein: CASSEEGTGANVLTF. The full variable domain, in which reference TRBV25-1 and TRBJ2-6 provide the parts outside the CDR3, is EADIYQTPRYLVIGTGKKITLECSQTMGHDKMYWYQQDPGMELHLIHYSYGVNSTEKGDLSSESTVSRIRTEHFPLTLESARPSHTSQYLCASSEEGTGANVLTFGAGSRLTVL.

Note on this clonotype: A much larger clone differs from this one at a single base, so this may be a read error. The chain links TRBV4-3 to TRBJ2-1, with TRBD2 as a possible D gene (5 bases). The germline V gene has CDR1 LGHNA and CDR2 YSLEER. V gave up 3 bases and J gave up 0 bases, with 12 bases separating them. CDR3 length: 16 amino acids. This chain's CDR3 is CASSQEVLSSYNEQFF. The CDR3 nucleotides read TGCGCCAGCAGCCAGGAGGTATTGAGCTCCTACAATGAGCAGTTCTTC.